These T cell receptor beta chains were read from a single sample in a study of beta chain features in type 1 diabetes. Generated by immunoSEQ multiplex PCR, the TCRdb table keeps only in-frame clones and is missing some. The sample holds hundreds of thousands of clones, around a sixth seen once. What was sequenced was naive CD4+ T cells from blood. The receptors originated from a woman under 30 in good health. The CDR3 runs from the conserved cysteine through the conserved F or W. A D gene is named only where the DNA matches it firmly. Not every row has a clone size; where given, it reads once, few, many or a size class.

NA NA TRBJ2-1 TRBV7-9 CASTPTPTANNEQFF TGTGCCAGCACCCCAACCCCTACAGCTAACAATGAGCAGTTCTTC
NA NA TRBJ2-3 TRBV7-6 CASSSLTPRDTDTQYF TGTGCCAGCAGCTCCCTGACTCCTCGTGACACAGATACGCAGTATTTT
NA few TRBJ2-5 TRBV7-2 CASSWGRGKTQYF TGTGCCAGCAGCTGGGGGAGAGGGAAGACCCAGTACTTC
TRBD1 NA TRBJ2-1 TRBV4-2 CASSPSRDRFMEQFF TGTGCCAGCAGCCCAAGTCGGGACAGATTCATGGAGCAGTTCTTC
NA few TRBJ1-1 TRBV19 CASKAIGTEAFF TGTGCCAGTAAGGCGATTGGCACTGAAGCTTTCTTT
NA few TRBJ1-3 TRBV5-4 CASSRYSGTTGNTIYF TGTGCCAGCAGCCGATACTCCGGGACTACTGGAAACACCATATATTTT
NA NA TRBJ2-3 TRBV6-5 CASKAGVLGDTQYF TGTGCCAGCAAGGCTGGGGTGCTTGGAGATACGCAGTATTTT
NA NA TRBJ1-2 TRBV29-1 CSVEDTYGYTF TGCAGCGTTGAAGACACGTATGGCTACACCTTC
TRBD2 few TRBJ2-3 TRBV29-1 CSVLAGATDTQYF TGCAGCGTTCTAGCGGGAGCAACAGATACGCAGTATTTT
NA few TRBJ2-7 TRBV29-1 CSVEDRVEQYF TGCAGCGTTGAAGATAGGGTCGAGCAGTACTTC
NA few TRBJ2-1 TRBV4-2 CASSQEVATYNEQFF TGTGCCAGCAGCCAAGAGGTAGCGACCTACAATGAGCAGTTCTTC
NA NA TRBJ2-2 TRBV10-2 CASSGRVGPGELFF TGCGCCAGCAGTGGGCGGGTTGGGCCCGGGGAGCTGTTTTTT
TRBD1 few TRBJ2-5 TRBV13 CASKRGQGGPETQYF TGTGCCAGTAAACGAGGACAGGGGGGCCCGGAGACCCAGTACTTC
NA NA TRBJ2-6 TRBV12-5 CASGPQQGGSPSGANVLTF TGTGCTAGTGGTCCTCAACAGGGCGGAAGCCCCTCTGGGGCCAACGTCCTGACTTTC
TRBD1 NA TRBJ1-4 TRBV4-1 CASSLTGANEKLFF TGCGCCAGCAGCCTGACAGGGGCTAATGAAAAACTGTTTTTT
TRBD2 NA TRBJ2-5 TRBV7-9 CASRGLAGETQYF TGTGCCAGCAGAGGACTAGCCGGCGAGACCCAGTACTTC
NA few TRBJ1-1 TRBV18 CASSVVDRLDSAFF TGTGCCAGCTCGGTCGTAGACAGGTTGGATTCAGCTTTCTTT
TRBD1 few TRBJ2-7 TRBV18 CASSPLQGATYEQYF TGTGCCAGCTCACCGTTACAGGGGGCCACCTACGAGCAGTACTTC
NA NA TRBJ2-3 TRBV21-1 CASSKVAGVKGTDTQYF TGTGCCAGCAGCAAAGTAGCGGGAGTAAAAGGCACAGATACGCAGTATTTT
TRBD1 NA TRBJ2-5 TRBV5-4 CASKQGQQETQYF TGTGCCAGCAAACAGGGGCAACAAGAGACCCAGTACTTC
NA NA TRBJ1-5 TRBV18 CASSPLAGNGQPQHF TGTGCCAGCTCACCCCTCGCGGGGAATGGACAGCCCCAGCATTTT
NA NA TRBJ2-1 TRBV7-3 CASRETVGDEQFF TGTGCCAGCAGAGAGACAGTCGGCGATGAGCAGTTCTTC
NA NA TRBJ1-4 TRBV5-1 CASSLRATNEKLFF TGCGCCAGCAGCTTAAGAGCAACTAATGAAAAACTGTTTTTT
TRBD2 few TRBJ2-2 TRBV9 CASSVTSGRGGELFF TGTGCCAGCAGCGTGACTAGCGGGAGGGGCGGGGAGCTGTTTTTT
NA few TRBJ1-5 TRBV5-1 CASSLDPVGPQHF TGCGCCAGCAGCTTGGACCCCGTAGGGCCCCAGCATTTT
TRBD2 NA TRBJ2-1 TRBV5-4 CASSRPGTSGSHEQFF TGTGCCAGCAGCAGACCCGGGACTAGCGGTTCCCATGAGCAGTTCTTC
NA NA TRBJ1-1 TRBV4-3 CASSSAAGAAFF TGCGCCAGCAGCAGTGCGGCGGGGGCAGCTTTCTTT
NA few TRBJ2-1 TRBV6-5 CASSKSGARIDEQFF TGTGCCAGCAGTAAGTCAGGGGCGCGCATAGATGAGCAGTTCTTC
NA few TRBJ2-1 TRBV13 CASSSWTGTYNEQFF TGTGCCAGCAGTTCATGGACTGGCACCTACAATGAGCAGTTCTTC
NA few TRBJ2-5 TRBV15 CATTRDRGPQETQYF TGTGCCACCACGAGGGACCGGGGCCCCCAAGAGACCCAGTACTTC
TRBD2 few TRBJ2-7 TRBV7-9 CASSLGLAGDEQYF TGTGCCAGCAGCTTAGGTCTAGCGGGAGACGAGCAGTACTTC
NA few TRBJ2-3 TRBV9 CASSPRSGGAQYF TGTGCCAGCAGCCCCCGGTCCGGCGGAGCTCAGTATTTT
TRBD2 NA TRBJ2-1 TRBV6-5 CASSWVAGGRGEQFF TGTGCCAGCAGTTGGGTTGCGGGAGGGCGCGGTGAGCAGTTCTTC
NA few TRBJ1-3 TRBV7-9 CASSSIGNTIYF TGTGCCAGCAGCTCGATTGGAAACACCATATATTTT
NA NA TRBJ2-7 TRBV5-1 CASSLARDSGTAYEQYF TGCGCCAGCAGCTTGGCCCGGGATAGCGGCACCGCCTACGAGCAGTACTTC
NA NA TRBJ2-7 TRBV10-3 CAISEEGDGYEQYF TGTGCCATCAGTGAAGAAGGGGACGGCTACGAGCAGTACTTC
NA NA TRBJ2-7 TRBV5-1 CASSLVWDGGEQYF TGCGCCAGCAGCTTGGTATGGGACGGGGGCGAGCAGTACTTC
TRBD2 NA TRBJ2-1 TRBV18 CASSPLLGGYEQFF TGTGCCAGCTCACCACTCTTGGGAGGGTATGAGCAGTTCTTC
NA NA TRBJ1-4 TRBV15 CATSRDRTRRNEKLFF TGTGCCACCAGCAGAGATCGTACTCGAAGAAATGAAAAACTGTTTTTT
TRBD2 few TRBJ2-1 TRBV25-1 CASSGKGLARYNEQFF TGTGCCAGCAGTGGGAAGGGACTAGCCAGATACAATGAGCAGTTCTTC
NA few TRBJ2-5 TRBV5-6 CASKREVGETQYF TGTGCCAGCAAGAGGGAGGTGGGAGAGACCCAGTACTTC
NA few TRBJ2-5 TRBV7-6 CASTLARLGETQYF TGTGCCAGCACCCTAGCAAGACTAGGGGAGACCCAGTACTTC
TRBD1 NA TRBJ2-2 TRBV9 CASSETGYDTGELFF TGTGCCAGCAGCGAGACAGGGTACGACACCGGGGAGCTGTTTTTT
NA NA TRBJ2-3 TRBV6-6 CASSYRTDTQYF TGTGCCAGCAGTTATCGTACCGATACGCAGTATTTT
TRBD2 NA TRBJ2-2 TRBV4-3 CASSPEAGGIGELFF TGCGCCAGCAGCCCCGAGGCGGGAGGGATCGGGGAGCTGTTTTTT
TRBD1 NA TRBJ2-6 TRBV2 CASRGQSKVAGANVLTF TGTGCCAGCAGGGGACAGTCAAAGGTAGCTGGGGCCAACGTCCTGACTTTC
NA few TRBJ1-2 TRBV2 CASDVVNYGYTF TGTGCCAGCGATGTGGTTAACTATGGCTACACCTTC
NA NA TRBJ1-6 TRBV7-6 CASSSVPNNSPLHF TGTGCCAGCAGCTCCGTTCCCAATAATTCACCCCTCCACTTT
TRBD1 NA TRBJ2-7 TRBV9 CASSVRDSTYEQYF TGTGCCAGCAGCGTCCGGGACAGTACCTACGAGCAGTACTTC
TRBD2 NA TRBJ2-7 TRBV7-9 CASSASGRAYEQYF TGTGCCAGCAGCGCCAGCGGGAGGGCCTACGAGCAGTACTTC
TRBD1 few TRBJ2-1 TRBV18 CASSGTGDYEQFF TGTGCCAGCTCAGGAACAGGGGATTATGAGCAGTTCTTC
TRBD1 NA TRBJ2-2 TRBV9 CASSVSRTGGIGGTGELFF TGTGCCAGCAGCGTATCAAGGACAGGTGGGATCGGTGGCACCGGGGAGCTGTTTTTT